Each of the 4 T cell receptor beta chains below was sequenced from the same sample in a study of blood T cell repertoires in COVID-19. Data came from immunoSEQ multiplex PCR; TCRdb stores just in-frame clones and leaves some out. The sample consists of 250,000 or so clones, around 89% of them appearing once. Material for sequencing was peripheral blood. The source of these receptors is a woman aged 55 to 70 with COVID-19, enrolled during active disease.

The chain joins TRBV5-6 to TRBJ1-1; 7 bases align to TRBD1. The CDR3 sequence is 18 residues long. V gave up 4 bases and J gave up 1 base; unmatched junction bases: 16. Germline values: CDR1 SGHDT, CDR2 YYEEEE. CDR3 DNA sequence: TGTGCCAGCAGCGATGATAGTCAGGCGACAGGGCAGAACACTGAAGCTTTCTTT. Amino acid sequence: CASSDDSQATGQNTEAFF.

V and J are TRBV5-1 and TRBJ1-2, with a tentative D call TRBD1 (6 bases). The CDR3 loop spans 16 amino acids. Germline CDR1 and CDR2: SGHRS and YFSETQ. V dropped 0 bases and J dropped 5 bases, with 17 bases sitting between them. The CDR3: CASSLDVGQLSYGYTF. The CDR3 bases are TGCGCCAGCAGCTTGGACGTTGGACAGCTATCATATGGCTACACCTTC.

V and J are TRBV19 and TRBJ1-4; 8 positions match TRBD1. The CDR3 sequence is 16 residues long. The J segment lost 2 bases and the V segment lost 6 bases, leaving 8 bases of the junction unmatched. The V gene's germline CDR1 is LNHDA and CDR2 SQIVND (reference sequence). CDR3 sequence: CASSNPWTGTNEKLFF. CDR3 nucleotide sequence: TGTGCCAGTAGCAACCCCTGGACAGGGACTAATGAAAAACTGTTTTTT.

The chain has TRBV3-1 (or the pseudogene TRBV3-2) and TRBJ1-3, with D uncertain. Between the trimmed V and J ends, which lost 11 bases and 4 bases, there was a span of 12 bases. This CDR3 is 12 amino acids long. Germline CDR1 is LGHDT and CDR2 is YNNKEL (reference sequence). The CDR3 nucleotides read TGTGCCCAGGCTGCGCCGGGAAACACCATATATTTT. This gives the protein CAQAAPGNTIYF.